These 26 T cell receptor beta chains originate from one sample sequenced in a study of OX40 agonist ivuxolimab in advanced cancers. Assay: immunoSEQ multiplex PCR; the TCRdb copy retains only in-frame clones and omits some. The profile shows tens of thousands of clones, nearly 90% of them singletons. The starting material was CD4+ or CD8+ T cells sorted from blood, obtained in a trial of the OX40 agonist ivuxolimab. These receptors all come from an adult with an advanced solid tumor such as melanoma, head and neck, liver or kidney cancer.

The rearrangement uses TRBV29-1 and TRBJ2-1; TRBD2 matches at 8 bases. The J segment lost 2 bases and the V segment lost 2 bases, leaving 5 bases of the junction unmatched. The germline gives CDR1 SQVTM, CDR2 ANQGSEA. This CDR3 is 15 amino acids long. CDR3 sequence reads: CSVELAGGPYNEQFF. CDR3 sequence (DNA): TGCAGCGTTGAATTGGCGGGAGGCCCCTACAATGAGCAGTTCTTC.

This clone was picked up one time. V and J are TRBV2 and TRBJ1-6; tentative D call: TRBD1 (6 bases). Trimming removed 3 bases from V and 7 bases from J, with 16 bases in between. CDR1 and CDR2 from the germline V gene are SNHLY and FYNNEI. The CDR3 is 16 residues long. The CDR3 DNA is TGTGCCAGCAGTGAGAGACGACAGGCCGGAAATTCACCCCTCCACTTT. This translates into CASSERRQAGNSPLHF.

This clone was seen only once. The chain employs TRBV28 and TRBJ2-1; no clear D gene. The germline CDR1 and CDR2 sequences are MDHEN and SYDVKM. V was trimmed by 7 bases and J by 0 bases, leaving 10 bases between them. The CDR3 runs to 14 residues. This CDR3 is CASTSASSYNEQFF. In nucleotides, the CDR3 is TGTGCCAGCACCTCTGCTAGCTCCTACAATGAGCAGTTCTTC.

This rearrangement joins TRBV5-1 to TRBJ2-7, with TRBD2 matching over 13 bases. The CDR3 contains 14 residues. The V and J ends lost 4 bases and 6 bases, in that order; junction bases with no gene match: 4. Germline CDR1 is SGHRS and CDR2 is YFSETQ. The CDR3: CASSPGLAGFEQYF. The CDR3 DNA reads as TGCGCCAGCAGCCCGGGACTAGCGGGGTTCGAGCAGTACTTC.

This clone was seen more than once but under ten times. The chain combines TRBV30 with TRBJ2-3, with 12 bases aligning to TRBD1. The V gene's germline CDR1 is GTSNPN and CDR2 SVGIG (reference sequence). The CDR3 has 16 amino acids. Trimming at V came to 2 bases and at J to 10 bases, leaving 13 bases not matched to a gene. The DNA for the CDR3 is TGTGCCTGGAGTAAGGGGGACAGGGGGCAGGGGCTTGCGCAGTATTTT. It specifies CAWSKGDRGQGLAQYF.

The chain couples TRBV19 to TRBJ1-2; 7 nucleotides agree with TRBD1. The length of the CDR3 is 15 residues. The germline V gene encodes CDR1 LNHDA and CDR2 SQIVND (reference sequence). Germline trimming cut 5 bases from V and 7 bases from J; bases unmatched to any gene: 13. The CDR3 is CASSPPDRPLGGYTF. CDR3 in DNA: TGTGCCAGTAGTCCTCCGGACAGGCCACTGGGTGGCTACACCTTC. Combining the CDR3 with reference TRBV19 and TRBJ1-2 gives the whole variable domain DGGITQSPKYLFRKEGQNVTLSCEQNLNHDAMYWYRQDPGQGLRLIYYSQIVNDFQKGDIAEGYSVSREKKESFPLTVTSAQKNPTAFYLCASSPPDRPLGGYTFGSGTRLTVV.

The V gene is TRBV4-2, the J gene TRBJ2-7, with a possible D match to TRBD2 (6 bases). The CDR3 spans 15 residues. Germline-derived CDR1 and CDR2 are LGHNA and YNFKEQ. Between the trimmed V and J ends, which lost 1 base and 0 bases, there was a span of 10 bases. As DNA, the CDR3 is TGTGCCAGCAGCCAAGTGGCGGGAACCTCCTACGAGCAGTACTTC. This gives the protein CASSQVAGTSYEQYF.

V and J are TRBV28 and TRBJ1-3, with 7 bases that match TRBD1. J lost 0 bases, V lost 3 bases, and 20 bases had no gene match. The CDR3 covers 21 residues. Germline lookup yields CDR1 MDHEN and CDR2 SYDVKM. CDR3 sequence reads: CASSFFLGQSAAYSSGNTIYF. The CDR3 nucleotides read TGTGCCAGCAGTTTTTTCCTGGGACAGTCGGCCGCTTACAGCTCTGGAAACACCATATATTTT.

The V call is TRBV11-1, the J call TRBJ2-3; 7 nucleotides match TRBD1. Germline V gives CDR1 SGHAT, CDR2 FQDESV (reference sequence). The CDR3 is 15 residues long. V lost 3 bases and J lost 1; bases outside the gene matches: 4. In DNA, the CDR3 is TGTGCCAGCAGCTTCCAAGGACAGGGCACAGATACGCAGTATTTT. Translated, it gives CASSFQGQGTDTQYF.

This clone was found once. V usage is TRBV5-1 and J usage is TRBJ2-7; TRBD1 matches 10 bases. The germline gives CDR1 SGHRS, CDR2 YFSETQ. V lost 4 bases to trimming and J lost 4 bases; unmatched junction nucleotides: 5. CDR3 length: 14 residues. The CDR3 DNA reads TGCGCCAGCAGCCACGGACAGGGGGATTACGAGCAGTACGTC. Protein sequence: CASSHGQGDYEQYV.

The rearrangement uses TRBV28 and TRBJ2-1; 11 nucleotides line up with TRBD2. CDR3 size: 15 residues. The V segment lost 4 bases and the J segment 7 bases; nucleotides outside the gene matches: 6. Germline-derived CDR1 and CDR2 are MDHEN and SYDVKM. CDR3 in DNA: TGTGCCAGCAGTTCCCTAGCGGGAGGATCAAATGAGCAGTTCTTC. Protein product: CASSSLAGGSNEQFF.

This chain uses TRBV29-1 with TRBJ2-5; no reliable D call. Looked up from germline, CDR1 is SQVTM and CDR2 is ANQGSEA. This CDR3 contains 14 residues. Trimming removed 4 bases at V and 7 bases at J, with 19 bases between. In DNA, the CDR3 is TGCAGCGTTGTCCTGGGCGATCCTTCGGGGACCCAGTACTTC. This translates into CSVVLGDPSGTQYF.

The chain employs TRBV2 and TRBJ1-5; weak D call: TRBD1 (5 bases). V dropped 7 bases and J dropped 6 bases, with 13 bases sitting between them. CDR1 is SNHLY and CDR2 is FYNNEI in the germline V gene. The CDR3 is 13 amino acids. CDR3 residues: CASIRDEGQPQHF. CDR3 DNA sequence: TGTGCCAGCATCCGGGACGAGGGTCAGCCCCAGCATTTT.

The rearrangement links TRBV30 to TRBJ1-1; D not resolved. The germline V gene has CDR1 GTSNPN and CDR2 SVGIG (reference sequence). This CDR3 is 13 amino acids long. The ends were cut back, 4 bases at V and 9 bases at J, with 18 bases in the middle. The CDR3 DNA reads TGTGCCTGGAAGGGTGGCCCACCCCAAAAAGCTTTCTTT. Its translation: CAWKGGPPQKAFF.

The rearrangement joins TRBV2 to TRBJ2-5, with D tentatively TRBD1 (6 bases). Germline loops: CDR1 SNHLY, CDR2 FYNNEI. Trimming shortened V by 7 bases and J by 4 bases, and 16 bases separated the two germline ends. The CDR3 runs 14 residues. The CDR3 DNA follows: TGTGCCAGCACTATACAGGGTCTGGGAGAGACCCAGTACTTC. This gives the protein CASTIQGLGETQYF.

This clone occurred a few times. The rearrangement joins TRBV18 to TRBJ2-7; D gene unclear. Germline V gene lookup returns CDR1 KGHSH and CDR2 LQKENI. CDR3 size: 13 residues. V dropped 2 bases and J dropped 7 bases, with 12 bases sitting between them. CDR3 nucleotides: TGTGCCAGCTCACCAGAACTATCTCGGGAGCAGTACGTC. Translating gives CASSPELSREQYV.

This rearrangement joins TRBV6-7 to TRBJ2-6, with 10 bases aligning to TRBD1. TRBV6-7 is designated an ORF whose function remains uncertain. This CDR3 has 23 residues. With 0 bases clipped from V and 0 bases from J, the junction kept 17 bases outside the gene matches. CDR3 nucleotides: TGTGCCAGCAGTTACTCGAATGCGACAGGGGGCAGTACCTTCTCCTCTGGGGCCAACGTCCTGACTTTC. This encodes CASSYSNATGGSTFSSGANVLTF.

The V gene is TRBV6-5, the J gene TRBJ1-2; D is unclear. V was trimmed by 7 bases and J by 1 base, leaving 4 bases between them. This CDR3 spans 11 amino acids. Germline CDR1 is MNHEY and CDR2 is SVGAGI. The CDR3 DNA sequence: TGTGCCAGCACCGTTAACTATGGCTACACCTTC. This encodes CASTVNYGYTF.

The rearrangement joins TRBV28 to TRBJ2-3; D call uncertain. Per germline, CDR1 MDHEN and CDR2 SYDVKM. Trimming shortened V by 2 bases and J by 0 bases, and 12 bases separated the two germline ends. This CDR3 is 16 amino acids long. In nucleotides, the CDR3 is TGTGCCAGCAGTTTAAGGTATAGCTGGAGCACAGATACGCAGTATTTT. This codes for CASSLRYSWSTDTQYF.

CDR3 in amino acids: CASSYGGLGGGSEKLFF. The CDR3 DNA reads as TGTGCCAGCAGCTACGGAGGTTTAGGGGGCGGGAGTGAAAAACTGTTTTTT. This chain links TRBV5-6 with TRBJ1-4, with 7 bases that match TRBD1. The CDR3 spans 17 residues. The V gene end was trimmed by 3 bases and the J gene end by 7 bases; junction bases not matched to a gene: 15. Germline assignment: CDR1 SGHDT and CDR2 YYEEEE.

V is TRBV15 and J is TRBJ1-2; 7 nucleotides line up with TRBD1. The CDR3 totals 16 residues. V gave up 4 bases and J gave up 0 bases; unmatched junction bases: 8. In germline, CDR1 is LNHNV, CDR2 YYDKDF (reference sequence). Here the CDR3 DNA reads TGTGCCACCAGCACGATAGGGACAGACGCTAACTATGGCTACACCTTC. It is translated as CATSTIGTDANYGYTF.

The V gene is TRBV9, the J gene TRBJ1-2; TRBD1 matches at 9 bases. The CDR3 totals 12 residues. Trimming at V came to 7 bases and at J to 8 bases, leaving 6 bases not matched to a gene. Germline V CDR1 and CDR2: SGDLS, YYNGEE. The CDR3 sequence is CASGTGREGYTF. The CDR3 DNA sequence: TGTGCCAGCGGGACAGGGCGGGAAGGCTACACCTTC.

The chain combines TRBV7-3 with TRBJ1-2, with D uncertain. Germline-derived CDR1 and CDR2 are SGHTA and FQGTGA. The CDR3 is 14 amino acids. Between the trimmed V and J ends, which lost 5 bases and 3 bases, there was a span of 13 bases. This CDR3 reads CASSLQPNDYGYTF. Here the CDR3 DNA reads TGTGCCAGCAGCCTACAGCCGAATGACTATGGCTACACCTTC.

The V and J genes are TRBV5-6 and TRBJ1-1, with D maybe TRBD1 (6 bases). The CDR3 has 15 residues. The V end lost 4 bases, the J end lost 2 bases, and 15 bases lay between the germline ends. The germline V gene encodes CDR1 SGHDT and CDR2 YYEEEE. DNA for the CDR3: TGTGCCAGCAGCCCCCCTACAGGGATCAACACTGAAGCTTTCTTT. Translated, it gives CASSPPTGINTEAFF.

This chain links TRBV5-4 with TRBJ1-2; D is possibly TRBD1 (6 bases). The CDR3 covers 15 residues. CDR1 and CDR2 from the germline V gene are SGHNT and YYREEE (reference sequence). V lost 4 bases, J lost 4 bases, and 17 bases lay in between. The CDR3: CASSPMNRGAYGYTF. In DNA form, the CDR3 reads TGTGCCAGCAGCCCTATGAACCGGGGGGCCTATGGCTACACCTTC.

The genes are TRBV9 and TRBJ2-2, with 8 positions matching TRBD1. J was trimmed by 4 bases and V by 4 bases; bases with no gene match: 9. This CDR3 spans 16 amino acids. Germline V gives CDR1 SGDLS, CDR2 YYNGEE. The CDR3 region is CASSQWQGASTGELFF. CDR3 DNA: TGTGCCAGCAGCCAGTGGCAGGGGGCTAGCACCGGGGAGCTGTTTTTT.